This passage covers 6 T cell receptor beta chains from one sample sequenced in a study of T cells in narcolepsy. Sequencing was performed with immunoSEQ multiplex PCR; in TCRdb, only in-frame clones are kept and a portion is missing. The table includes roughly 20,000 clones, around four fifths detected once. The source material was memory (CD45RA-) CD4+ T cells from blood. These receptors were collected from a human donor in good health.

The genes are TRBV6-1 and TRBJ1-5, with TRBD1 as a possible D gene (5 bases). The CDR3 loop spans 15 amino acids. Trimming removed 6 bases at V and 0 bases at J, with 12 bases between. Germline V gene lookup returns CDR1 MNHNS and CDR2 SASEGT. The CDR3 DNA follows: TGTGCCAGCAGGACAGTTCTTTATAGCAATCAGCCCCAGCATTTT. Its translation: CASRTVLYSNQPQHF.

J is TRBJ2-3 and V is TRBV7-9, with D unclear. In germline, CDR1 is SEHNR, CDR2 FQNEAQ (reference sequence). V was pared by 5 bases and J by 9 bases, with 12 bases between. The CDR3 contains 12 residues. CDR3 in DNA: TGTGCCAGCAGCCTCGAGGTGGGGACGCAGTATTTT. It encodes CASSLEVGTQYF.

This clone was counted a single time. This chain's CDR3 is CASSLAGETQYF. Here the CDR3 DNA reads TGTGCCAGCAGCTTAGCGGGGGAGACCCAGTACTTC. J is TRBJ2-5 and V is TRBV7-2; D is undetermined. Germline values: CDR1 SGHTA, CDR2 FQGNSA. The V gene lost 0 bases and the J gene lost 5 bases, with 4 bases spanning the gap. The CDR3 runs to 12 residues. Full variable domain (rest looked up from reference TRBV7-2 and TRBJ2-5): GAGVSQSPSNKVTEKGKDVELRCDPISGHTALYWYRQSLGQGLEFLIYFQGNSAPDKSGLPSDRFSAERTGGSVSTLTIQRTQQEDSAVYLCASSLAGETQYFGPGTRLLVL.

This sequence joins TRBV30 and TRBJ1-2; D is unresolved. The CDR3 sequence is 13 residues long. CDR1 is GTSNPN, CDR2 SVGIG, per germline (reference sequence). V was trimmed by 5 bases and J by 0 bases, leaving 10 bases between them. CDR3 protein: CAWRQVSNYGYTF. The DNA of the CDR3 is TGTGCCTGGCGTCAGGTATCTAACTATGGCTACACCTTC. The variable domain in full, completed from reference TRBV30 and TRBJ1-2, reads SQTIHQWPATLVQPVGSPLSLECTVEGTSNPNLYWYRQAAGRGLQLLFYSVGIGQISSEVPQNLSASRPQDRQFILSSKKLLLSDSGFYLCAWRQVSNYGYTFGSGTRLTVV.

The chain carries TRBV4-3 and TRBJ2-1; 7 bases align to TRBD2. CDR3 length: 17 residues. Germline trimming cut 0 bases from V and 7 bases from J; bases unmatched to any gene: 12. The germline gives CDR1 LGHNA, CDR2 YSLEER. The CDR3 DNA sequence: TGCGCCAGCAGCCAAGAATTATCCGGGAGGCTCGGGAATGAGCAGTTCTTC. This gives the protein CASSQELSGRLGNEQFF.

The gene calls are TRBV2 and TRBJ2-5; 7 positions match TRBD1. The J call may not be correct, given that the DNA end is closer to TRBJ2-7. The length of the CDR3 is 14 residues. CDR1 SNHLY and CDR2 FYNNEI come from the germline V gene. CDR3 in amino acids: CASSELVRGYEQYF. The CDR3 DNA follows: TGTGCCAGCAGTGAATTAGTCAGGGGGTACGAGCAGTACTTC.